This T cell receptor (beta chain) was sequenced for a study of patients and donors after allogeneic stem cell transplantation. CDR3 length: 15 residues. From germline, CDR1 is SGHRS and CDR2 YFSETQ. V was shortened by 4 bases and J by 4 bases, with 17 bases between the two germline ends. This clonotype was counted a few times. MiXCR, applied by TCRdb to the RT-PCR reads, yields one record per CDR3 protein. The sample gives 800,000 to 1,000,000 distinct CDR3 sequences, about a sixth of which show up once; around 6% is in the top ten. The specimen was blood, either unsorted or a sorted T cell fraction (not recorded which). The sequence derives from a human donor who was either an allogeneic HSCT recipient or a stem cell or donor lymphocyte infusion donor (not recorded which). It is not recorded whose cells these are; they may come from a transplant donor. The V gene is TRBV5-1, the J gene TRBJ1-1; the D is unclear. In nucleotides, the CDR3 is TGCGCCAGCAGCCTAGGGCGCGGGGTGGTCACTGAAGCTTTCTTT. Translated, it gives CASSLGRGVVTEAFF.